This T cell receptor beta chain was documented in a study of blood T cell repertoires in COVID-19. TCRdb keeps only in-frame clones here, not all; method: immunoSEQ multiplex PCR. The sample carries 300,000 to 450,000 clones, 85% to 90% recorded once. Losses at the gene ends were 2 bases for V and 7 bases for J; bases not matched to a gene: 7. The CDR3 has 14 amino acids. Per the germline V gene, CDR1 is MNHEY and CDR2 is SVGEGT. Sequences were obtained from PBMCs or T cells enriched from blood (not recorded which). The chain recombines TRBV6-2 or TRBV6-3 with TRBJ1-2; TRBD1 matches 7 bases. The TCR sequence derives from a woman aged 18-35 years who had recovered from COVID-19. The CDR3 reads CASSYPRDSAGYTF. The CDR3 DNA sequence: TGTGCCAGCAGTTACCCCCGGGACAGCGCTGGCTACACCTTC.